These 23 T cell receptor beta chains share one sample of origin, sequenced in a study of blood T cell repertoires in COVID-19. Sequenced by immunoSEQ multiplex PCR; TCRdb stores in-frame clones only, minus some. The sample has about 300,000 clones, nearly 90% seen once. The sequencing input was PBMCs or T cells enriched from blood (not recorded which). The receptors originated from a woman aged 18-30 years with acute COVID-19.

This chain joins TRBV27 and TRBJ1-6, with D possibly matching TRBD1 (6 bases). The germline V gene has CDR1 MNHEY and CDR2 SMNVEV (reference sequence). This CDR3 has 17 amino acids. The V and J ends lost 3 bases and 8 bases respectively, with 20 bases between them. The CDR3 sequence: CASSFGRRQEKDSPLHF. The CDR3 nucleotides read TGTGCCAGCAGTTTCGGCCGTAGACAGGAGAAAGATTCACCCCTCCACTTT.

The V gene is TRBV18, the J gene TRBJ1-1; perhaps TRBD1 as D (5 bases). CDR3 length: 15 amino acids. Germline V gene lookup returns CDR1 KGHSH and CDR2 LQKENI. The V gene lost 3 bases and the J gene lost 1 base, with 12 bases spanning the gap. The chain's CDR3 is CASSPPSGQNTEAFF. As DNA, the CDR3 is TGTGCCAGCTCACCTCCCTCCGGACAGAACACTGAAGCTTTCTTT.

The rearrangement links TRBV28 to TRBJ1-4, with D possibly TRBD1 on 5 matching bases. Germline CDR1 MDHEN, CDR2 SYDVKM. V was pared by 8 bases and J by 8 bases, with 12 bases between. CDR3 size: 12 residues. CDR3 residues: CASRQGSEKLFF. As DNA, the CDR3 is TGTGCCAGCCGCCAGGGCAGCGAAAAACTGTTTTTT.

The count of this clone is one. The chain carries TRBV3-1 (or the pseudogene TRBV3-2) and TRBJ2-1, with TRBD1 matching over 7 bases. The CDR3 extends over 13 amino acids. J gave up 4 bases and V 7 bases, and 4 bases lay outside the gene matches. Germline-derived CDR1 and CDR2 are LGHDT and YNNKEL (reference sequence). The CDR3 here is CASNSQGYNEQFF. CDR3 bases: TGTGCCAGCAACTCACAGGGGTACAATGAGCAGTTCTTC.

The V and J genes are TRBV5-1 and TRBJ2-3; D gene unclear. V was cut by 0 bases and J by 0 bases, with 11 bases left in between. Germline loops: CDR1 SGHRS, CDR2 YFSETQ. The CDR3 runs to 16 residues. This CDR3 reads CASSLALFTSTDTQYF. DNA for the CDR3: TGCGCCAGCAGCTTGGCCTTATTCACTAGCACAGATACGCAGTATTTT.

This sequence joins TRBV28 and TRBJ1-6; D not resolved. Germline V gene lookup returns CDR1 MDHEN and CDR2 SYDVKM. The V end lost 3 bases, the J end lost 9 bases, and 9 bases lay between the germline ends. This CDR3 has 13 residues. CDR3 region: CASSFRGASPLHF. The CDR3 DNA is TGTGCCAGCAGTTTCCGGGGAGCTTCACCCCTCCACTTT.

The rearrangement uses TRBV30 and TRBJ2-1; the match to TRBD2 covers 13 bases. The junction had 5 bases not matched to a gene; V was cut back by 5 bases and J by 7 bases. This CDR3 has 14 amino acids. Germline loops: CDR1 GTSNPN, CDR2 SVGIG (reference sequence). CDR3 coding DNA: TGTGCCTGGGGACTAGCGGGAGTAAGGAATGAGCAGTTCTTC. Its protein is CAWGLAGVRNEQFF.

The chain employs TRBV13 and TRBJ2-7; D possibly corresponds to TRBD2 (5 bases). The CDR3 totals 14 residues. The germline V and J ends were trimmed by 2 bases and 2 bases, with 10 bases remaining between them. Germline lookup yields CDR1 PRHDT and CDR2 FYEKMQ (reference sequence). CDR3 nucleotides: TGTGCCAGCAGCTTACGACTAAACGCCTACGAGCAGTACTTC. Translated: CASSLRLNAYEQYF.

Note on this clone: One end of the junction fails to match germline, which may point to a read error. Distinct nucleotide sequences in the sample also encode this CDR3. CDR3 sequence reads: CASSSGLAGGLDTQYF. The CDR3 coding sequence is TGTGCTAGCAGCTCGGGACTAGCGGGAGGGCTCGATACGCAGTATTTT. The chain links TRBV7-7 to TRBJ2-3; TRBD2 matches at 16 bases. The CDR3 is made up of 16 amino acids. The germline V gene has CDR1 SSHAT and CDR2 FNYEAQ (reference sequence).

This clone was counted a few times. The V and J genes are TRBV7-9 and TRBJ2-5; TRBD1 aligns across 7 bases. V lost 4 bases to trimming and J lost 0 bases; unmatched junction nucleotides: 8. This CDR3 contains 16 residues. Germline loops: CDR1 SEHNR, CDR2 FQNEAQ (reference sequence). CDR3 DNA sequence: TGTGCCAGCAGCTCAGGTTTAGGGGGCCACCAAGAGACCCAGTACTTC. Translating it yields CASSSGLGGHQETQYF.

This chain joins TRBV10-3 and TRBJ1-5, with D perhaps matching TRBD1 (6 bases). Trimming shortened V by 3 bases and J by 6 bases, and 9 bases separated the two germline ends. This CDR3 comprises 13 residues. CDR1 ENHRY and CDR2 SYGVKD come from the germline V gene. CDR3 amino acids: CAISDGGAQPQHF. The CDR3 bases are TGTGCCATCAGTGACGGGGGGGCTCAGCCCCAGCATTTT.

The rearrangement links TRBV28 to TRBJ2-7; D remains ambiguous. The CDR3 has 14 amino acids. CDR1 MDHEN and CDR2 SYDVKM come from the germline V gene. The V end was cut by 5 bases, the J end by 0 bases, with 11 bases between. In DNA, the CDR3 is TGTGCCAGCAGTGGAGCGCTGATCTCCTACGAGCAGTACTTC. Translated: CASSGALISYEQYF.

The chain has TRBV11-2 and TRBJ2-3, with 9 bases that match TRBD1. CDR3 length: 16 amino acids. Looked up from germline, CDR1 is SGHAT and CDR2 is FQNNGV. The V gene end was trimmed by 2 bases and the J gene end by 2 bases; junction bases not matched to a gene: 5. CDR3 DNA: TGTGCCAGCAGCTTATCGGACAGGGGTCACACAGATACGCAGTATTTT. It specifies CASSLSDRGHTDTQYF.

The J gene is TRBJ2-7, the V gene TRBV9; 11 bases line up with TRBD2. Germline lookup yields CDR1 SGDLS and CDR2 YYNGEE. With V trimmed by 0 bases and J by 4 bases, 6 bases remained unmatched. This CDR3 is built from 16 residues. Written as DNA, the CDR3 is TGTGCCAGCAGCGTAGATCTTTCTAGCGGGAGGTACGAGCAGTACTTC. Its translation is CASSVDLSSGRYEQYF.

The chain employs TRBV29-1 and TRBJ1-2, with D tentatively TRBD1 (6 bases). V was clipped by 7 bases and J by 7 bases, with 19 bases between them. The CDR3 is made up of 13 amino acids. Germline lookup yields CDR1 SQVTM and CDR2 ANQGSEA. The CDR3 protein is CSAEPGGGGGYTF. CDR3 DNA sequence: TGCAGCGCCGAGCCGGGGGGCGGGGGTGGCTACACCTTC.

The chain uses TRBV19 and TRBJ1-5; 7 nucleotides match TRBD1. V was pared by 3 bases and J by 0 bases, with 8 bases of the junction left unmatched. CDR1 and CDR2 from the germline V gene are LNHDA and SQIVND (reference sequence). CDR3 length equals 17 residues. The CDR3 sequence: CASSMTGTVYSNQPQHF. The CDR3 DNA follows: TGTGCCAGTAGTATGACTGGGACAGTATATAGCAATCAGCCCCAGCATTTT.

V usage is TRBV19 and J usage is TRBJ1-6; D perhaps matches TRBD1 (6 bases). The CDR3 spans 13 residues. Germline lookup yields CDR1 LNHDA and CDR2 SQIVND (reference sequence). Trimming removed 7 bases from V and 9 bases from J, with 13 bases in between. The CDR3 spells CASNNREVSPLHF. Written as DNA, the CDR3 is TGTGCCAGTAACAACAGGGAAGTTTCACCCCTCCACTTT.

This rearrangement joins TRBV5-1 to TRBJ1-1; D possibly corresponds to TRBD1 (5 bases). The germline V gene encodes CDR1 SGHRS and CDR2 YFSETQ. V shed 3 bases and J shed 1 base, with 7 bases lying between them. The CDR3 runs to 13 residues. This CDR3 reads CASSSTANTEAFF. CDR3 in DNA: TGCGCCAGCAGCTCGACAGCGAACACTGAAGCTTTCTTT.

This chain uses TRBV29-1 with TRBJ2-3; 9 bases map to TRBD2. Trimming took 7 bases from V and 3 from J; bases not matched to a gene: 14. This CDR3 comprises 16 residues. Germline CDR1 reads SQVTM; CDR2 reads ANQGSEA. The CDR3 region is CSETLSLAGRTDTQYF. The CDR3 DNA sequence: TGCAGCGAGACGCTATCACTAGCGGGCAGAACAGATACGCAGTATTTT.

This clone occurred once. V gene TRBV5-1 combines with J gene TRBJ2-4, with 7 bases lining up with TRBD1. The CDR3 loop spans 16 amino acids. In germline, CDR1 is SGHRS, CDR2 YFSETQ. The V and J ends lost 4 bases and 6 bases, in that order; junction bases with no gene match: 13. The chain's CDR3 is CASSLDLRDRRNIQYF. The DNA of the CDR3 is TGCGCCAGCAGCCTGGACCTCCGGGACAGACGAAACATTCAGTACTTC.

The chain links TRBV9 to TRBJ2-7; TRBD2 matches at 7 bases. The CDR3 consists of 15 residues. V shed 0 bases and J 3 bases; nucleotides not matched to a gene: 6. From germline, CDR1 is SGDLS and CDR2 YYNGEE. The CDR3 spells CASSVEPSGSYEQYF. In DNA, the CDR3 is TGTGCCAGCAGCGTAGAGCCTAGCGGAAGCTACGAGCAGTACTTC.

The rearrangement links TRBV2 to TRBJ2-5, with 12 bases fitting TRBD1. The J segment lost 5 bases and the V segment lost 7 bases, leaving 8 bases of the junction unmatched. Germline CDR1 and CDR2: SNHLY and FYNNEI. The CDR3 runs to 15 residues. The CDR3 nucleotides read TGTGCCAGCAAGGGACAGGGGGCGCCGGGGGAGACCCAGTACTTC. As protein: CASKGQGAPGETQYF.

The rearrangement links TRBV27 to TRBJ1-5, with 7 bases fitting TRBD1. The CDR3 has 14 residues. With 2 bases clipped from V and 4 bases from J, the junction kept 2 bases outside the gene matches. Looked up from germline, CDR1 is MNHEY and CDR2 is SMNVEV (reference sequence). CDR3 in DNA: TGTGCCAGCAGTTTACGGGACAGAAATCAGCCCCAGCATTTT. The encoded protein is CASSLRDRNQPQHF.